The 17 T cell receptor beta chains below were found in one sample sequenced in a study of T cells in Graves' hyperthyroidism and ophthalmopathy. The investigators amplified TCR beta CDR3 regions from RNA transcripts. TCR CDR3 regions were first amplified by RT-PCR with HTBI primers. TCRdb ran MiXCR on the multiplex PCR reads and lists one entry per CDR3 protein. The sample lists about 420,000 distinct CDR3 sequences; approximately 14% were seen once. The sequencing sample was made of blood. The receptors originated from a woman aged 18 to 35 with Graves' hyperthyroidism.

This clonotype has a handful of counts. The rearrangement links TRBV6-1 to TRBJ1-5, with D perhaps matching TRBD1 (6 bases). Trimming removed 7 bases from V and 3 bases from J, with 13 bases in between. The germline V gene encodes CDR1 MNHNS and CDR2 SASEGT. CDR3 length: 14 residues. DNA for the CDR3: TGTGCCAGCAAAAGGGAGGGGGTCAATCAGCCCCAGCATTTT. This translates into CASKREGVNQPQHF.

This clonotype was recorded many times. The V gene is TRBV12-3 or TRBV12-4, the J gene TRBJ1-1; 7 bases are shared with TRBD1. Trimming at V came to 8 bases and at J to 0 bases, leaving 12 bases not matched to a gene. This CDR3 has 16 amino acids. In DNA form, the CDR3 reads TGTGCCAGCGCCTTTTCCCTCAGGGGGGTGAACACTGAAGCTTTCTTT. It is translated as CASAFSLRGVNTEAFF.

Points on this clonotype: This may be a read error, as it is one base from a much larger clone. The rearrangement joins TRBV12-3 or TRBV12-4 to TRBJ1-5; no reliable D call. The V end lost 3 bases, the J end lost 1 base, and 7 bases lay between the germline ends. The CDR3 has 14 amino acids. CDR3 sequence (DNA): TGTGCCAGCAGTTTGTTTCCGAGCAATCAGCCCCAGCATTTT. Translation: CASSLFPSNQPQHF.

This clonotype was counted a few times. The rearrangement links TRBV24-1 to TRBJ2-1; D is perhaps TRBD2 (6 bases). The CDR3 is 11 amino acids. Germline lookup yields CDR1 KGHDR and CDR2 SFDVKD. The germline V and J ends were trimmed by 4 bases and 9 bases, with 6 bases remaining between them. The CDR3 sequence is CATSEGGEQFF. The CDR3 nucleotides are TGTGCCACCAGTGAGGGAGGTGAGCAGTTCTTC.

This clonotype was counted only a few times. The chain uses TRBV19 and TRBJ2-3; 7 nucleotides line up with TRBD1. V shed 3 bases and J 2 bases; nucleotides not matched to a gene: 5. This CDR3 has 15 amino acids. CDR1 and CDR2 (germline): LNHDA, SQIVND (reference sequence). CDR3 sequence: CASSMVRGYTDTQYF. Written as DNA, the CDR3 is TGTGCCAGTAGTATGGTCAGGGGGTACACAGATACGCAGTATTTT.

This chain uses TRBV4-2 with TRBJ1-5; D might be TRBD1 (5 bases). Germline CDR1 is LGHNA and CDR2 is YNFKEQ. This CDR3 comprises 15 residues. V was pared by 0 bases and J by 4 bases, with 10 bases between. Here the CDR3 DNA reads TGTGCCAGCAGCCAAGAGAGGGGTTGGAATCAGCCCCAGCATTTT. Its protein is CASSQERGWNQPQHF.

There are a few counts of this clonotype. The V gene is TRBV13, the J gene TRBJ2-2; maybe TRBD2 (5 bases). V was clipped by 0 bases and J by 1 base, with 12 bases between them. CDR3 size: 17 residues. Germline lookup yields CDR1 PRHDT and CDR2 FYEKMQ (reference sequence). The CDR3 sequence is CASSLGRGSRNTGELFF. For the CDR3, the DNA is TGTGCCAGCAGCTTAGGCCGGGGTTCGCGGAACACCGGGGAGCTGTTTTTT.

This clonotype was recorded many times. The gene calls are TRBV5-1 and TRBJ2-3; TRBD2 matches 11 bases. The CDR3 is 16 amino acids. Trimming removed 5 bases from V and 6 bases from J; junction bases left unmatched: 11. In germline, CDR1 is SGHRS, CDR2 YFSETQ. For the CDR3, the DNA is TGCGCCAGCAGGTTCAGACTAGCGGGATTGTTTGATACGCAGTATTTT. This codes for CASRFRLAGLFDTQYF.

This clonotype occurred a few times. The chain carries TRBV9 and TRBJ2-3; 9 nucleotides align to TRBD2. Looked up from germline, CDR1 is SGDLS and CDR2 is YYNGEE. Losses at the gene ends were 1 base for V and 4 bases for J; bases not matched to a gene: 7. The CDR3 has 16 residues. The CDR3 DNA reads TGTGCCAGCAGCGTACCGCGGGGGGGCCGCGCAGATACGCAGTATTTT. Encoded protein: CASSVPRGGRADTQYF.

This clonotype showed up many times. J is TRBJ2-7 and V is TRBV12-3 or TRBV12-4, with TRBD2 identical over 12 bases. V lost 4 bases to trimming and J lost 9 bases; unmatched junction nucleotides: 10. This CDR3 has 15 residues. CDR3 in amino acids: CASSSASGRAGGQYF. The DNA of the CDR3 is TGTGCCAGCAGTTCTGCTAGCGGGAGGGCCGGGGGGCAGTACTTC.

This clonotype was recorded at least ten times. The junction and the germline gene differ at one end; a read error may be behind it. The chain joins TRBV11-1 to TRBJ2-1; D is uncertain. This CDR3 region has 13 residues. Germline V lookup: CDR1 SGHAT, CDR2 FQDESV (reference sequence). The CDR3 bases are TGTGCCAGCAACTTAGCCTTTTACAATGAGCAGTTCTTC. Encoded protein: CASNLAFYNEQFF.

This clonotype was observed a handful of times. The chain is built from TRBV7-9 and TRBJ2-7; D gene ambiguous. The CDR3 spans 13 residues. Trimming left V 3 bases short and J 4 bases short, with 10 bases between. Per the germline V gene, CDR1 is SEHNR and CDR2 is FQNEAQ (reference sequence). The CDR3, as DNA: TGTGCCAGCAGCTTCCTGGGAAATTACGAGCAGTACTTC. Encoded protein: CASSFLGNYEQYF.

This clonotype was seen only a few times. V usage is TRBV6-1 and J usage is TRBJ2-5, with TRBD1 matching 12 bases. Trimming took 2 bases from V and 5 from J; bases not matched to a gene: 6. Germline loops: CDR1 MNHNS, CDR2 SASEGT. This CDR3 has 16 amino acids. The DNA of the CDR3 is TGTGCCAGCAGTGAATGGGACAGGGGGCGGAAGGAGACCCAGTACTTC. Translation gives CASSEWDRGRKETQYF.

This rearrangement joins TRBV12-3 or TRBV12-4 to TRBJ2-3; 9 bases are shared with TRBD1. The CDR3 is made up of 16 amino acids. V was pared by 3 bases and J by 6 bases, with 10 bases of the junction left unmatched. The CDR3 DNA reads TGTGCCAGCAGTTTTCGAGGGACAGGGCGAGTGGATACGCAGTATTTT. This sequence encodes CASSFRGTGRVDTQYF.

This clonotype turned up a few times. CDR3 in DNA: TGTGCCAGCAGCGCGGACAGGGGGCCTTCTATCGGTGGCTACACCTTC. Translation gives CASSADRGPSIGGYTF. This chain uses TRBV9 with TRBJ1-2, with 11 bases fitting TRBD1. The germline gives CDR1 SGDLS, CDR2 YYNGEE. V gave up 3 bases and J gave up 7 bases; unmatched junction bases: 11. This CDR3 region has 16 residues.

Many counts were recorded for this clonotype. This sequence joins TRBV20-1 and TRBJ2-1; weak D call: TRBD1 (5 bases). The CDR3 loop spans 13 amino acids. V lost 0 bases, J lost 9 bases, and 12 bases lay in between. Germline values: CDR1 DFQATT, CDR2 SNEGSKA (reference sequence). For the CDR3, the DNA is TGCAGTGCTAGAGATCCGCCCAGGGTTGAGCAGTTCTTC. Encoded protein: CSARDPPRVEQFF.

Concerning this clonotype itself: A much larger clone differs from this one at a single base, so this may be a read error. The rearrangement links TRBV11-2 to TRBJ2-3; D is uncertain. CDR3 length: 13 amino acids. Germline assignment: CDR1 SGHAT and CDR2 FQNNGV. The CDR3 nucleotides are TGTGTCAGCAGCTCTTTTTGGCCAGATACGCAGTATTTT. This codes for CVSSSFWPDTQYF.